The T cell receptor beta chain described here comes from a study of T cells in localized non-small cell lung cancer. Per germline, CDR1 LNHDA and CDR2 SQIVND (reference sequence). V dropped 3 bases and J dropped 7 bases, with 19 bases sitting between them. The CDR3 has 16 amino acids. A word on this clone: The antigen remains unidentified.

The study, taken as a whole, reports: Longer overall survival accompanied higher blood T cell density. A single tumor region was sequenced, leaving heterogeneity possible.

Profiled with immunoSEQ multiplex PCR; TCRdb holds only in-frame clones, not every one. Among some 1,600 clones listed, 20% to 25% were seen once. This clonotype originated in a woman aged 40-75 years with stage III squamous cell lung carcinoma. The genes are TRBV19 and TRBJ2-1; TRBD2 is a possible D gene (6 bases). The source material was normal lung tissue next to the tumor, sampled before any cancer treatment. The CDR3 sequence is CASSIGDSPTENEQFF. DNA of the CDR3: TGTGCCAGTAGTATTGGGGACTCCCCCACGGAGAATGAGCAGTTCTTC.